The 21 T cell receptor beta chains below were found in one sample sequenced in a study of shared T cell receptors in the human thymus. Produced via immunoSEQ multiplex PCR; TCRdb's table is partial and in-frame only. The sample has 700,000 or so clones, around 85% seen once. A further study also used this sample, focusing on human thymus T cells.

Sequencing was done on a sample of thymocytes. The receptors derive from a girl under two years old with a congenital heart defect.

The V and J genes are TRBV5-5 and TRBJ1-1, with 7 bases lining up with TRBD1. Germline CDR1 and CDR2: SGHKS and YYEKEE (reference sequence). The CDR3 spans 18 residues. The trim removed 1 base at V and 0 bases at J, leaving 12 bases unmatched. The CDR3 reads CASSLRGQQTPMNTEAFF. In DNA, the CDR3 is TGTGCCAGCAGCTTGAGGGGACAGCAAACCCCCATGAACACTGAAGCTTTCTTT.

CDR3 protein: CSVEKGLAVYQETQYF. The CDR3 DNA reads TGCAGCGTTGAAAAGGGACTAGCGGTATACCAAGAGACCCAGTACTTC. The chain is built from TRBV29-1 and TRBJ2-5, with 11 positions matching TRBD2. Trimming cost V 2 bases and J 0 bases; bases outside gene matches: 5. Germline V gene lookup returns CDR1 SQVTM and CDR2 ANQGSEA. This CDR3 contains 16 residues.

The V call is TRBV29-1, the J call TRBJ2-1, with TRBD1 matching 7 bases. The CDR3 covers 18 residues. CDR1 SQVTM and CDR2 ANQGSEA come from the germline V gene. V shed 1 base and J 1 base; nucleotides not matched to a gene: 13. The CDR3 DNA reads TGCAGCGTTGAAGCTCCCTTGACAGGGAAAGGATCCTACAATGAGCAGTTCTTC. This translates into CSVEAPLTGKGSYNEQFF.

The count of this clone is one. The genes are TRBV13 and TRBJ2-5; tentative D call: TRBD1 (8 bases). Germline V gene data show CDR1 as PRHDT and CDR2 as FYEKMQ (reference sequence). CDR3 size: 17 residues. V was clipped by 5 bases and J by 4 bases, with 23 bases between them. The CDR3 reads CASSRPSYRGGGETQYF. CDR3 bases: TGTGCCAGCAGCCGGCCGTCCTACAGGGGGGGTGGAGAGACCCAGTACTTC.

V and J are TRBV12-5 and TRBJ2-1, with D possibly matching TRBD2 (5 bases). The CDR3 extends over 13 amino acids. Looked up from germline, CDR1 is LGHNT and CDR2 is FRNRAP. V was pared by 7 bases and J by 8 bases, with 15 bases between. The CDR3 loop reads CASAAVPPDEQFF. The CDR3 region has the DNA TGTGCTAGTGCAGCGGTCCCCCCGGATGAGCAGTTCTTC.

The chain employs TRBV6-6 and TRBJ2-1, with a tentative D call TRBD2 (5 bases). Trimming cost V 7 bases and J 2 bases, with 18 bases left between them. This CDR3 spans 16 amino acids. Germline values: CDR1 MNHNY, CDR2 SVGAGI (reference sequence). CDR3: CASTPERDGAYNEQFF. In DNA form, the CDR3 reads TGTGCCAGCACCCCGGAGAGGGATGGGGCCTACAATGAGCAGTTCTTC.

The chain joins TRBV19 to TRBJ1-3; a weak D match, TRBD1 (6 bases). Per the germline V gene, CDR1 is LNHDA and CDR2 is SQIVND (reference sequence). Trimming took off 6 bases at V and 1 base at J, with 13 bases between the two ends. This CDR3 is 15 amino acids long. The CDR3 DNA sequence: TGTGCCAGTAGACGGCGACAGGCATCTGGAAACACCATATATTTT. This encodes CASRRRQASGNTIYF.

This rearrangement joins TRBV4-1 to TRBJ2-3; 10 nucleotides match TRBD2. Germline CDR1 is MGHRA and CDR2 is YSYEKL. The V gene end was trimmed by 1 base and the J gene end by 7 bases; junction bases not matched to a gene: 11. This CDR3 spans 17 amino acids. CDR3 protein: CASSQADKRGGRYTQYF. CDR3 sequence (DNA): TGCGCCAGCAGCCAAGCGGATAAGCGGGGGGGCCGATATACGCAGTATTTT.

The chain recombines TRBV4-1 with TRBJ2-2; D remains unclear. Per germline, CDR1 MGHRA and CDR2 YSYEKL. The ends were cut back, 3 bases at V and 4 bases at J, with 9 bases in the middle. CDR3 length: 14 amino acids. DNA for the CDR3: TGCGCCAGCAGCCAGCTGGTGAGCACCGGGGAGCTGTTTTTT. Translation gives CASSQLVSTGELFF.

This sequence joins TRBV5-4 and TRBJ1-1, with D maybe TRBD1 (5 bases). Per the germline V gene, CDR1 is SGHNT and CDR2 is YYREEE (reference sequence). The V end lost 2 bases, the J end lost 3 bases, and 17 bases lay between the germline ends. The length of the CDR3 is 16 residues. CDR3 residues: CASSFSGGAADTEAFF. The CDR3 DNA sequence: TGTGCCAGCAGCTTTTCCGGGGGAGCCGCGGACACTGAAGCTTTCTTT.

This sequence joins TRBV19 and TRBJ1-4, with 7 bases aligning to TRBD1. The germline CDR1 and CDR2 sequences are LNHDA and SQIVND (reference sequence). CDR3 length equals 15 residues. Losses at the gene ends were 4 bases for V and 3 bases for J; bases not matched to a gene: 5. The CDR3 spells CASSTRDRSNEKLFF. The CDR3 region has the DNA TGTGCCAGTAGTACCCGGGACAGATCTAATGAAAAACTGTTTTTT. The full variable domain, rest sourced from reference TRBV19 and TRBJ1-4, is DGGITQSPKYLFRKEGQNVTLSCEQNLNHDAMYWYRQDPGQGLRLIYYSQIVNDFQKGDIAEGYSVSREKKESFPLTVTSAQKNPTAFYLCASSTRDRSNEKLFFGSGTQLSVL.

The chain combines TRBV6-6 with TRBJ1-6, with D perhaps matching TRBD1 (6 bases). The CDR3 totals 15 residues. Trimming pared 4 bases from V and 5 bases from J, leaving 12 bases between. In germline, CDR1 is MNHNY, CDR2 SVGAGI (reference sequence). DNA for the CDR3: TGTGCCAGCAGTTCGGCAGGACAGAATAATTCACCCCTCCACTTT. It specifies CASSSAGQNNSPLHF.

The rearrangement joins TRBV6-1 to TRBJ1-5; TRBD1 aligns across 11 bases. Trimming took 10 bases from V and 10 from J; bases not matched to a gene: 9. This CDR3 has 13 residues. CDR1 MNHNS and CDR2 SASEGT come from the germline V gene. The CDR3: CATAGTGGEPQHF. In DNA form, the CDR3 reads TGTGCCACCGCCGGGACAGGGGGTGAACCCCAGCATTTT.

This chain joins TRBV9 and TRBJ1-2, with D hard to call. The ends were cut back, 0 bases at V and 4 bases at J, with 16 bases in the middle. The CDR3 is 16 amino acids. Germline values: CDR1 SGDLS, CDR2 YYNGEE. In DNA, the CDR3 is TGTGCCAGCAGCGTAGGATCGAAGAGCGGCAGCTATGGCTACACCTTC. Its protein product is CASSVGSKSGSYGYTF.

V and J are TRBV28 and TRBJ1-5, with TRBD1 identical over 10 bases. The CDR3 has 18 amino acids. V dropped 6 bases and J dropped 6; count of bases not matched to a gene: 17. Germline values: CDR1 MDHEN, CDR2 SYDVKM. In DNA form, the CDR3 reads TGTGCCAGCAGCCAAAACCGATGGGACAGGGGAAGAAGTCAGCCCCAGCATTTT. Translating it yields CASSQNRWDRGRSQPQHF.

This sequence joins TRBV5-1 and TRBJ1-1; no clear D gene. Trimming removed 2 bases at V and 1 base at J, with 9 bases between. CDR3 length: 14 residues. Germline assignment: CDR1 SGHRS and CDR2 YFSETQ. CDR3 amino acids: CASSFDIQNTEAFF. The DNA for the CDR3 is TGCGCCAGCAGCTTTGACATACAGAACACTGAAGCTTTCTTT.

This rearrangement joins TRBV10-3 to TRBJ1-4; D is possibly TRBD1 (6 bases). The CDR3 contains 17 residues. Looked up from germline, CDR1 is ENHRY and CDR2 is SYGVKD. The ends were cut back, 6 bases at V and 2 bases at J, with 19 bases in the middle. The CDR3 coding sequence is TGTGCCATCAGCCCCTCCCTACAGGGTCGGACTAATGAAAAACTGTTTTTT. Protein sequence: CAISPSLQGRTNEKLFF.

V gene TRBV6-6 combines with J gene TRBJ2-3, with D perhaps matching TRBD1 (5 bases). Germline V gives CDR1 MNHNY, CDR2 SVGAGI (reference sequence). The ends were cut back, 4 bases at V and 1 base at J, with 15 bases in the middle. This CDR3 is 16 amino acids long. The CDR3 loop is CASSLRFRVRTDTQYF. CDR3 DNA: TGTGCCAGCAGTTTGAGATTCAGGGTGCGCACAGATACGCAGTATTTT.

The CDR3, as DNA: TGTGCCAGCAGTGAAAGAGGACAGGGACCTAATTCACCCCTCCACTTT. Its translation is CASSERGQGPNSPLHF. The chain joins TRBV6-1 to TRBJ1-6; 8 bases line up with TRBD1. The germline gives CDR1 MNHNS, CDR2 SASEGT. This CDR3 comprises 16 residues. Trimming took 2 bases from V and 6 from J; bases not matched to a gene: 6.

The rearrangement uses TRBV19 and TRBJ2-1; D may be TRBD2 (5 bases). CDR3 length: 11 residues. The germline CDR1 and CDR2 sequences are LNHDA and SQIVND (reference sequence). V was shortened by 4 bases and J by 7 bases, with 5 bases between the two germline ends. The CDR3 sequence: CASSRGNEQFF. In nucleotides, the CDR3 is TGTGCCAGTAGTAGAGGGAATGAGCAGTTCTTC.

The chain links TRBV19 to TRBJ1-6; no firm D call. The CDR3 sequence is 20 residues long. Deletions cut 0 bases from V and 1 base from J, with 19 bases between. Per the germline V gene, CDR1 is LNHDA and CDR2 is SQIVND (reference sequence). CDR3 sequence (DNA): TGTGCCAGTAGTATAGATCTAAACCCCCGGTACGGTTCCTATAATTCACCCCTCCACTTT. Amino acids: CASSIDLNPRYGSYNSPLHF.